This T cell receptor beta chain was profiled in a study of neoadjuvant anti-PD-1 for oral cavity cancer. The wider study: Non-progressing patients received a fourth nivolumab dose near day 43, then surgery on days 50-56.

Germline V CDR1 and CDR2: SGHTA, FQGTGA. The CDR3 loop spans 14 amino acids. Unmatched junction bases numbered 8, after V lost 4 bases and J lost 9 bases. Regarding this clone: Its antigen remains unknown.

Blood libraries mostly used approximately 450 ng genomic DNA, six replicates each. Sequenced by immunoSEQ multiplex PCR; TCRdb stores in-frame clones only, minus some. The data contain 9,500 to 15,000 clones, 60% to 80% of them seen just once; the ten biggest clones take up 2.4%. Findings and caveats of the study: Each response group had just a few patients in TCR analyses.

Time point described: after neoadjuvant nivolumab, at surgical resection. The material was PBMCs, obtained after nivolumab (anti-PD-1) treatment. This receptor was identified in a person aged 40 to 85 with oral cavity squamous cell carcinoma. The chain is built from TRBV7-3 and TRBJ2-2; 7 bases agree with TRBD1. In DNA, the CDR3 is TGTGCCAGCAGCTCGGACAGGTGGAGCAGGGAGCTGTTTTTT. Encoded protein: CASSSDRWSRELFF.